These 32 T cell receptor beta chains came from one sample sequenced in a study of T cell responses to AZD1222 COVID-19 vaccine. Repertoires were generated with immunoSEQ multiplex PCR, while TCRdb's copy carries only in-frame clones and drops some. Found here are approximately 70,000 clones, over 70% of them singletons; the top ten hold about 51%. The material was peripheral blood, obtained 28 days after the second AZD1222 dose. These receptor sequences come from an adult who received the AZD1222 COVID-19 vaccine.

This chain uses TRBV2 with TRBJ2-3; possible D gene TRBD2, 6 bases. The CDR3 loop spans 17 amino acids. Looked up from germline, CDR1 is SNHLY and CDR2 is FYNNEI. V gave up 4 bases and J gave up 0 bases, with 17 bases separating them. The CDR3 DNA reads as TGTGCCAGCAGTGGGGCGGGGTGCCCCCCGAGCACAGATACGCAGTATTTT. Its translation is CASSGAGCPPSTDTQYF.

The chain carries TRBV12-3 or TRBV12-4 and TRBJ2-3; D is unclear. The V and J ends lost 8 bases and 5 bases respectively, with 5 bases between them. The CDR3 spans 10 residues. The CDR3 is CASGVDTQYF. The CDR3, as DNA: TGTGCCAGCGGGGTAGATACGCAGTATTTT.

This chain uses TRBV30 with TRBJ2-3, with 11 bases matching TRBD2. CDR3 length: 14 amino acids. Germline loops: CDR1 GTSNPN, CDR2 SVGIG (reference sequence). The junction had 3 bases not matched to a gene; V was cut back by 4 bases and J by 3 bases. The CDR3 loop is CAWKPSGRTDTQYF. The CDR3 region has the DNA TGTGCCTGGAAGCCTAGCGGGAGGACAGATACGCAGTATTTT.

This clone came up once. This chain links TRBV24-1 with TRBJ2-4; 10 bases are shared with TRBD2. The germline V gene encodes CDR1 KGHDR and CDR2 SFDVKD. The CDR3 is 15 amino acids. V lost 9 bases and J lost 7; bases outside the gene matches: 11. CDR3 sequence (DNA): TGTGCCACCCAAAGCGGGAGGGCCGAAGATAACATTCAGTACTTC. This gives the protein CATQSGRAEDNIQYF.

This clone was seen only once. The V and J genes are TRBV28 and TRBJ1-5; maybe TRBD1 (5 bases). The length of the CDR3 is 13 residues. Trimming took off 5 bases at V and 4 bases at J, with 9 bases between the two ends. Looked up from germline, CDR1 is MDHEN and CDR2 is SYDVKM. CDR3 amino acids: CASSTGPNQPQHF. CDR3 nucleotide sequence: TGTGCCAGCAGTACGGGGCCGAATCAGCCCCAGCATTTT.

This chain connects TRBV24-1 to TRBJ2-1; D might be TRBD1 (5 bases). V gave up 11 bases and J gave up 7 bases, with 26 bases separating them. Per germline, CDR1 KGHDR and CDR2 SFDVKD. This CDR3 contains 16 residues. The CDR3 region is CAIRVNFQELKNEQFF. CDR3 in DNA: TGTGCCATCAGGGTTAACTTTCAAGAATTAAAGAATGAGCAGTTCTTC.

V is TRBV28 and J is TRBJ2-7; TRBD1 aligns across 9 bases. The germline gives CDR1 MDHEN, CDR2 SYDVKM. The CDR3 is 16 residues long. The V and J ends lost 5 bases and 5 bases, in that order; junction bases with no gene match: 13. The CDR3 bases are TGTGCCAGCAGTCCTACAACGGGACAGGGAAGGCACGAGCAGTACTTC. The encoded protein is CASSPTTGQGRHEQYF.

This chain connects TRBV7-3 to TRBJ1-6; D is possibly TRBD1 (5 bases). The germline V gene encodes CDR1 SGHTA and CDR2 FQGTGA. CDR3 size: 18 residues. Trimming removed 2 bases from V and 5 bases from J, with 19 bases in between. The CDR3 sequence is CASSLQPPGRGNNSPLHF. Here the CDR3 DNA reads TGTGCCAGCAGCTTACAGCCCCCAGGGAGGGGAAATAATTCACCCCTCCACTTT.

This clone was detected once. This chain connects TRBV7-6 to TRBJ2-2, with 7 nucleotides matching TRBD1. This CDR3 is 17 amino acids long. J lost 5 bases, V lost 2 bases, and 11 bases had no gene match. Germline V CDR1 and CDR2: SGHVS, FNYEAQ. The CDR3 region has the DNA TGTGCCAGCAGCTTAACCAAGGGGACAGTCATTACCGGGGAGCTGTTTTTT. Its translation: CASSLTKGTVITGELFF. Complete variable domain (other parts from reference TRBV7-6 and TRBJ2-2): GAGVSQSPRYKVTKRGQDVALRCDPISGHVSLYWYRQALGQGPEFLTYFNYEAQQDKSGLPNDRFSAERPEGSISTLTIQRTEQRDSAMYRCASSLTKGTVITGELFFGEGSRLTVL.

This chain connects TRBV5-1 to TRBJ2-5, with D unresolved. From germline, CDR1 is SGHRS and CDR2 YFSETQ. The CDR3 has 17 amino acids. Trimming shortened V by 0 bases and J by 2 bases, and 17 bases separated the two germline ends. The CDR3 DNA is TGCGCCAGCAGCTTGGGAGGTTTCACTCCGCAACAAGAGACCCAGTACTTC. Protein sequence: CASSLGGFTPQQETQYF.

This rearrangement joins TRBV4-2 to TRBJ2-1, with a possible D match to TRBD2 (6 bases). Deletions cut 0 bases from V and 3 bases from J, with 9 bases between. Germline V gene lookup returns CDR1 LGHNA and CDR2 YNFKEQ. The CDR3 is made up of 15 amino acids. CDR3 DNA sequence: TGTGCCAGCAGCCAAGAGTTGGAGGGCTACAATGAGCAGTTCTTC. This gives the protein CASSQELEGYNEQFF.

CDR3 sequence: CASSDSGGAEAYEQYF. The CDR3 DNA reads TGTGCCAGCAGTGATAGCGGGGGGGCAGAGGCCTACGAGCAGTACTTC. The gene calls are TRBV28 and TRBJ2-7; 11 bases agree with TRBD2. The CDR3 has 16 amino acids. Germline CDR1 reads MDHEN; CDR2 reads SYDVKM. The V gene end was trimmed by 5 bases and the J gene end by 2 bases; junction bases not matched to a gene: 8.

This chain's CDR3 is CASSGQGSPLHF. In DNA form, the CDR3 reads TGTGCCAGTAGCGGACAGGGGTCACCCCTCCACTTT. This rearrangement joins TRBV19 to TRBJ1-6, with 9 bases matching TRBD1. Germline CDR1 is LNHDA and CDR2 is SQIVND (reference sequence). This CDR3 has 12 residues. The V and J ends lost 6 bases and 10 bases, in that order; junction bases with no gene match: 1.

V and J are TRBV4-2 and TRBJ2-5, with unresolved D. The germline V and J ends were trimmed by 3 bases and 2 bases, with 7 bases remaining between them. Germline V CDR1 and CDR2: LGHNA, YNFKEQ. CDR3 length equals 13 residues. CDR3 loop: CASSQAVQETQYF. CDR3 DNA: TGTGCCAGCAGCCAGGCGGTACAAGAGACCCAGTACTTC.

This chain connects TRBV19 to TRBJ1-5, with no clear D. The CDR3 totals 14 residues. V lost 0 bases, J lost 4 bases, and 7 bases lay in between. CDR1 and CDR2 from the germline V gene are LNHDA and SQIVND (reference sequence). DNA for the CDR3: TGTGCCAGTAGTATAGAACGAGGAAATCAGCCCCAGCATTTT. As protein: CASSIERGNQPQHF.

The chain recombines TRBV29-1 with TRBJ2-7, with 12 bases matching TRBD1. CDR1 is SQVTM, CDR2 ANQGSEA, per germline. The CDR3 is 13 amino acids. The trim removed 7 bases at V and 4 bases at J, leaving 5 bases unmatched. The CDR3 reads CSAQGQGAYEQYF. For the CDR3, the DNA is TGCAGCGCACAGGGACAGGGGGCGTACGAGCAGTACTTC.

With respect to this clone: The sample holds other DNA sequences that translate to the same CDR3. In DNA form, the CDR3 reads TGCAGCGTCGCAGGGACCTATGGCTACACCTTC. It specifies CSVAGTYGYTF. The chain employs TRBV29-1 and TRBJ1-2; a weak D match, TRBD1 (5 bases). The CDR3 consists of 11 residues. Germline CDR1 SQVTM, CDR2 ANQGSEA. The V gene lost 6 bases and the J gene lost 4 bases, with 9 bases spanning the gap.

The J gene is TRBJ2-2, the V gene TRBV24-1, with D perhaps TRBD1 (5 bases). The V end was cut by 0 bases, the J end by 3 bases, with 16 bases between. The CDR3 sequence is 18 residues long. The germline gives CDR1 KGHDR, CDR2 SFDVKD. DNA for the CDR3: TGTGCCACCAGTGATTTGGGTTCCGCAGGGTTAGACACCGGGGAGCTGTTTTTT. Residues: CATSDLGSAGLDTGELFF.

The V gene is TRBV5-1, the J gene TRBJ1-6; D gene ambiguous. CDR1 is SGHRS and CDR2 is YFSETQ in the germline V gene. This CDR3 has 14 residues. Trimming took off 0 bases at V and 5 bases at J, with 6 bases between the two ends. The CDR3 DNA follows: TGCGCCAGCAGCTTGGGGCGGGATAATTCACCCCTCCACTTT. Protein: CASSLGRDNSPLHF.

This clone is deemed medium-sized. The chain joins TRBV7-6 to TRBJ2-7; D not resolved. The V end lost 2 bases, the J end lost 0 bases, and 11 bases lay between the germline ends. Germline V lookup: CDR1 SGHVS, CDR2 FNYEAQ. This CDR3 has 15 amino acids. The CDR3 loop reads CASSLYEGISYEQYF. The CDR3 DNA follows: TGTGCCAGCAGCTTATATGAAGGTATCTCCTACGAGCAGTACTTC.

This rearrangement joins TRBV29-1 to TRBJ1-1; 9 bases line up with TRBD1. This CDR3 has 13 residues. J lost 4 bases, V lost 4 bases, and 4 bases had no gene match. CDR1 is SQVTM, CDR2 ANQGSEA, per germline. CDR3 amino acids: CSVVQGATTEAFF. CDR3 coding DNA: TGCAGCGTTGTACAGGGGGCGACCACTGAAGCTTTCTTT.

The chain is built from TRBV6-6 and TRBJ2-5; D may be TRBD1 (6 bases). The CDR3 covers 14 residues. Trimming shortened V by 1 base and J by 2 bases, and 8 bases separated the two germline ends. Germline CDR1 is MNHNY and CDR2 is SVGAGI (reference sequence). The CDR3 spells CASSYYTGQETQYF. The CDR3 region has the DNA TGTGCCAGCAGTTACTACACAGGGCAAGAGACCCAGTACTTC.

The chain recombines TRBV15 with TRBJ2-5; TRBD2 might be the D (5 bases). V lost 0 bases and J 9 bases, leaving 14 bases between the germline ends. The CDR3 covers 14 residues. Germline V lookup: CDR1 LNHNV, CDR2 YYDKDF (reference sequence). The CDR3, as DNA: TGTGCCACCAGCAGAGATACCCTGCTCGGGGCCCAGTACTTC. Translating it yields CATSRDTLLGAQYF.

The V gene is TRBV15, the J gene TRBJ2-1; possibly TRBD2 for D (6 bases). Germline CDR1 reads LNHNV; CDR2 reads YYDKDF (reference sequence). The CDR3 has 16 residues. The V end was cut by 1 base, the J end by 4 bases, with 14 bases between. CDR3: CATSRGTGVAYNEQFF. The DNA of the CDR3 is TGTGCCACCAGCAGAGGTACGGGAGTAGCTTACAATGAGCAGTTCTTC.

The genes are TRBV5-1 and TRBJ2-1; D is possibly TRBD2 (6 bases). Trimming pared 0 bases from V and 6 bases from J, leaving 10 bases between. This CDR3 spans 14 amino acids. Germline V CDR1 and CDR2: SGHRS, YFSETQ. As DNA, the CDR3 is TGCGCCAGCAGCTTGGTCCCCGGGGGCAATGAGCAGTTCTTC. It codes for CASSLVPGGNEQFF.

This clone was recorded only once. The rearrangement uses TRBV7-2 and TRBJ2-2, with D perhaps TRBD1 (6 bases). This CDR3 contains 15 residues. Between the trimmed V and J ends, which lost 5 bases and 5 bases, there was a span of 15 bases. Germline V gene lookup returns CDR1 SGHTA and CDR2 FQGNSA. The CDR3 nucleotides are TGTGCCAGCAGCCTACAGGGTGGTGGGACCGGGGAGCTGTTTTTT. Translated, it gives CASSLQGGGTGELFF. The full variable domain, in which reference TRBV7-2 and TRBJ2-2 provide the parts outside the CDR3, is GAGVSQSPSNKVTEKGKDVELRCDPISGHTALYWYRQSLGQGLEFLIYFQGNSAPDKSGLPSDRFSAERTGGSVSTLTIQRTQQEDSAVYLCASSLQGGGTGELFFGEGSRLTVL.

The J gene is TRBJ2-5, the V gene TRBV7-9; no clear D. The CDR3 sequence is 12 residues long. V lost 1 base and J 13 bases, leaving 13 bases between the germline ends. The germline gives CDR1 SEHNR, CDR2 FQNEAQ (reference sequence). The CDR3 bases are TGTGCCAGCAGCTTAGGATCGAACCCGGGGTACTTC. This codes for CASSLGSNPGYF.

This clone was detected many times. The genes are TRBV7-2 and TRBJ2-7; D remains unclear. The V gene's germline CDR1 is SGHTA and CDR2 FQGNSA. The V gene lost 2 bases and the J gene lost 2 bases, with 13 bases spanning the gap. The CDR3 extends over 15 amino acids. This chain's CDR3 is CASSLFLGGTYEQYF. In DNA, the CDR3 is TGTGCCAGCAGCTTATTTTTGGGCGGTACCTACGAGCAGTACTTC.

V gene TRBV9 combines with J gene TRBJ2-1; 8 positions agree with TRBD2. Germline V lookup: CDR1 SGDLS, CDR2 YYNGEE. Trimming removed 7 bases from V and 4 bases from J; junction bases left unmatched: 4. This CDR3 has 13 residues. In DNA, the CDR3 is TGTGCCAGCGGAAGCGGGGGTTACAATGAGCAGTTCTTC. It specifies CASGSGGYNEQFF.

The rearrangement links TRBV7-2 to TRBJ2-2; perhaps TRBD2 as D (6 bases). Germline values: CDR1 SGHTA, CDR2 FQGNSA. The CDR3 has 16 residues. V was cut by 5 bases and J by 0 bases, with 13 bases left in between. The CDR3 sequence: CASSRDGGANTGELFF. The CDR3 DNA reads as TGTGCCAGCAGCAGGGACGGGGGTGCGAACACCGGGGAGCTGTTTTTT. Using reference TRBV7-2 and TRBJ2-2 for the parts outside the CDR3, the full variable domain is GAGVSQSPSNKVTEKGKDVELRCDPISGHTALYWYRQSLGQGLEFLIYFQGNSAPDKSGLPSDRFSAERTGGSVSTLTIQRTQQEDSAVYLCASSRDGGANTGELFFGEGSRLTVL.

This chain joins TRBV9 and TRBJ2-5; 8 bases match TRBD1. The CDR3 sequence is 14 residues long. Germline trimming cut 4 bases from V and 2 bases from J; bases unmatched to any gene: 4. Looked up from germline, CDR1 is SGDLS and CDR2 is YYNGEE. In DNA, the CDR3 is TGTGCCAGCAGCACCCGGACAGGGCAAGAGACCCAGTACTTC. Encoded protein: CASSTRTGQETQYF.

This chain joins TRBV7-2 and TRBJ2-1, with TRBD2 matching 8 bases. V trimming: 5 bases; J trimming: 7 bases; junction bases outside the gene matches: 7. In germline, CDR1 is SGHTA, CDR2 FQGNSA. CDR3 length equals 14 residues. CDR3 in DNA: TGTGCCAGCAGCCCCCGGGTAGCGGGGAATGAGCAGTTCTTC. Its translation is CASSPRVAGNEQFF.